Listed below are T cell receptor beta chains from one sample, sequenced in a study of response to subunit inactivated influenza vaccine. TCRdb re-called the RT-PCR reads with MiXCR, one entry per CDR3 protein. The sample contains about 150,000 distinct CDR3 sequences, around 10% of which appear only once. Sequencing used CD8+ T cells sorted from PBMCs, obtained less than 30 months after vaccination. Receptors originate from a man between 50 and 75 years old who received an inactivated influenza vaccine. The CDR3 runs from the conserved cysteine through the conserved F or W. A D gene is named only where the DNA matches it firmly. Size is stated for part of the rows, as once, few or many counts, or as a class when the clone is expanded.

length,J,V,size,D,CDR3,DNA
18,TRBJ1-5,TRBV6-2/TRBV6-3,few,TRBD1,CASTTWDRRRLVGQPQHF,TGTGCCAGCACCACCTGGGACAGGCGGAGGTTGGTAGGTCAGCCCCAGCATTTT
17,TRBJ2-7,TRBV28,NA,NA,CASSLGYDGILTYEQYF,TGTGCCAGCAGTTTAGGGTATGATGGCATCTTGACCTACGAGCAGTACTTC
11,TRBJ1-2,TRBV6-2/TRBV6-3,few,NA,CASSYPGLGTF,TGTGCCAGCAGTTATCCGGGCCTGGGGACCTTC
16,TRBJ1-2,TRBV4-2,few,NA,CASSQDASTGPYGYTF,TGTGCCAGCAGCCAAGATGCGAGCACAGGGCCCTATGGCTACACCTTC
14,TRBJ1-5,TRBV4-2,many,TRBD1,CASSHLQGNQPQHF,TGTGCCAGCAGCCATCTACAGGGGAATCAGCCCCAGCATTTT
16,TRBJ2-6,TRBV14,many,NA,CASSLNRDPGANVLTF,TGTGCCAGCAGCCTTAACCGGGACCCTGGGGCCAACGTCCTGACTTTC
16,TRBJ2-3,TRBV21-1,NA,NA,CASSKCLPDFTDTQYF,TGTGCCAGCAGCAAATGTTTGCCAGACTTCACAGATACGCAGTATTTT
14,TRBJ2-7,TRBV20-1,few,NA,CSARRVRGWFEQYF,TGCAGTGCTAGACGGGTTAGAGGATGGTTTGAGCAGTACTTC
15,TRBJ2-7,TRBV28,few,TRBD1,CASSRPGQGSPEQYF,TGTGCCAGCAGTCGGCCGGGACAGGGTTCTCCCGAGCAGTACTTC
13,TRBJ2-7,TRBV20-1,few,NA,CSASRQRAGEQYF,TGCAGTGCTAGTCGACAGAGAGCTGGCGAGCAGTACTTC
16,TRBJ2-2,TRBV9,few,TRBD2,CASSGGTSGNTGELFF,TGTGCCAGCAGCGGCGGGACTAGCGGGAACACCGGGGAGCTGTTTTTT
14,TRBJ2-2,TRBV10-3,NA,NA,CAIRFPENTGELFF,TGTGCCATCAGATTTCCGGAGAACACCGGGGAGCTGTTTTTT
15,TRBJ2-2,TRBV9,few,NA,CASSVDDRLAGELFF,TGTGCCAGCAGCGTAGATGACAGGTTGGCCGGGGAGCTGTTTTTT
16,TRBJ2-7,TRBV5-5,many,TRBD2,CASSLEVAGTPFEQYF,TGTGCCAGCAGCTTGGAAGTAGCGGGGACGCCGTTCGAGCAGTACTTC
14,TRBJ2-3,TRBV5-6,many,NA,CASSPGQDTDTQYF,TGTGCCAGCAGCCCTGGACAAGACACAGATACGCAGTATTTT
14,TRBJ2-7,TRBV10-3,many,TRBD1,CAIRRTGEVNEQYF,TGTGCCATCAGGAGGACAGGGGAGGTGAACGAGCAGTACTTC
18,TRBJ2-1,TRBV12-3/TRBV12-4,NA,TRBD2,CASSYPSGRSPLEDEQFF,TGTGCCAGCAGTTATCCTAGCGGGAGGTCCCCCCTAGAAGATGAGCAGTTCTTC
15,TRBJ2-7,TRBV7-6,many,NA,CASSLGPGFTYEQYF,TGTGCCAGCAGCTTAGGACCAGGCTTCACCTACGAGCAGTACTTC
14,TRBJ2-7,TRBV28,NA,TRBD2,CASSPLAGSYEQYF,TGTGCCAGCAGTCCTCTAGCGGGCTCCTACGAGCAGTACTTC
11,TRBJ1-1,TRBV29-1,NA,TRBD1,CSVGGQGEAFF,TGCAGCGTTGGGGGACAGGGTGAAGCTTTCTTT
17,TRBJ2-1,TRBV2,NA,TRBD1,CASSVTGTGGYYNEQFF,TGTGCCAGCAGTGTCACCGGGACAGGGGGTTACTACAATGAGCAGTTCTTC
12,TRBJ1-4,TRBV29-1,many,NA,CSVGVGNEKLFF,TGCAGCGTTGGGGTGGGGAATGAAAAACTGTTTTTT
17,TRBJ2-2,TRBV7-9,few,TRBD1,CASSPPRQGMDTGELFF,TGTGCCAGCAGCCCCCCGCGACAGGGTATGGACACCGGGGAGCTGTTTTTT
15,TRBJ2-1,TRBV11-2,many,TRBD2,CASSPGRAGRNEQFF,TGTGCCAGCAGCCCGGGGAGGGCAGGGAGGAATGAGCAGTTCTTC
16,TRBJ2-5,TRBV6-5,NA,NA,CASSYNRGPNQETQYF,TGTGCCAGCAGTTACAATCGGGGGCCGAACCAAGAGACCCAGTACTTC
15,TRBJ2-3,TRBV6-5,many,NA,CASSFLGATLDTQYF,TGTGCCAGCAGTTTCCTGGGGGCCACGCTAGATACGCAGTATTTT
14,TRBJ2-7,TRBV5-1,many,TRBD1,CASSLVQGANEQYF,TGCGCCAGCAGCTTGGTTCAGGGGGCAAACGAGCAGTACTTC
14,TRBJ2-1,TRBV19,few,NA,CASSIVSGYNEQFF,TGTGCCAGTAGTATAGTTAGCGGCTACAATGAGCAGTTCTTC
14,TRBJ2-7,TRBV25-1,many,TRBD1,CASSEGTGAYEQYF,TGTGCCAGCAGTGAGGGGACAGGGGCCTACGAGCAGTACTTC
15,TRBJ2-5,TRBV20-1,few,NA,CSARDRAGLGETQYF,TGCAGTGCTAGAGATCGGGCCGGACTTGGGGAGACCCAGTACTTC
14,TRBJ1-1,TRBV15,NA,NA,CATSTKTLNTEAFF,TGTGCCACCAGCACCAAGACATTGAACACTGAAGCTTTCTTT
14,TRBJ2-7,TRBV5-1,NA,NA,CASSFSGANYEQYF,TGCGCCAGCAGCTTTTCTGGGGCTAACTACGAGCAGTACTTC
15,TRBJ1-2,TRBV29-1,NA,TRBD1,CSVTLRDREDYGYTF,TGCAGCGTTACCCTGCGGGACAGGGAAGACTATGGCTACACCTTC
12,TRBJ2-7,TRBV20-1,NA,NA,CSALQGTGEQYF,TGCAGTGCCTTACAGGGGACTGGTGAGCAGTACTTC
14,TRBJ2-3,TRBV7-9,NA,NA,CASSQDRFPDTQYF,TGTGCCAGCAGCCAAGACAGATTTCCAGATACGCAGTATTTT
17,TRBJ2-2,TRBV12-3/TRBV12-4,few,TRBD1,CASSYLRPGGNTGELFF,TGTGCCAGCAGCTACCTTCGCCCAGGGGGGAACACCGGGGAGCTGTTTTTT
13,TRBJ2-3,TRBV29-1,few,TRBD2,CSHIAGGTDTQYF,TGCAGCCACATAGCGGGGGGCACAGATACGCAGTATTTT
15,TRBJ2-6,TRBV7-8,few,NA,CASSRAVSGANVLTF,TGTGCCAGCAGCCGAGCAGTCTCTGGGGCCAACGTCCTGACTTTC
12,TRBJ2-7,TRBV2,once,TRBD2,CATAGRSYEQYF,TGTGCCACAGCGGGACGGTCCTACGAGCAGTACTTC
15,TRBJ2-7,TRBV6-1,NA,NA,CASSRLTGNPYEQYF,TGTGCCAGCAGCCGACTGACAGGAAATCCCTACGAGCAGTACTTC
15,TRBJ1-1,TRBV6-5,few,NA,CASSYIRFGDTEAFF,TGTGCCAGCAGTTATATAAGGTTTGGGGACACTGAAGCTTTCTTT
15,TRBJ1-3,TRBV6-1,NA,TRBD1,CASKQGLGTGNTIYF,TGTGCCAGCAAACAGGGGTTGGGTACTGGAAACACCATATATTTT
17,TRBJ2-1,TRBV6-5,NA,TRBD2,CASSYSSPAGGHNEQFF,TGTGCCAGCAGTTACTCGAGTCCAGCGGGAGGACACAATGAGCAGTTCTTC
17,TRBJ2-2,TRBV4-3,many,TRBD2,CASSQVGGIANTGELFF,TGCGCCAGCAGCCAAGTGGGGGGGATCGCGAACACCGGGGAGCTGTTTTTT
17,TRBJ2-1,TRBV10-3,few,TRBD2,CAISEGGGRNSYNEQFF,TGTGCCATCAGTGAGGGGGGCGGGAGGAATTCCTACAATGAGCAGTTCTTC
16,TRBJ2-2,TRBV11-1,NA,TRBD2,CSSSLAPAGNGGELFF,TGTTCCAGCAGCTTAGCACCAGCGGGGAACGGCGGGGAGCTGTTTTTT
14,TRBJ2-2,TRBV12-3/TRBV12-4,NA,NA,CASSSGTYTGELFF,TGTGCCAGCAGTTCCGGGACTTACACCGGGGAGCTGTTTTTT
14,TRBJ2-7,TRBV7-2,NA,NA,CASSSRRESYEQYF,TGTGCCAGCAGCAGCCGACGGGAATCCTACGAGCAGTACTTC
14,TRBJ2-3,TRBV9,NA,TRBD1,CASSVEGALDTQYF,TGTGCCAGCAGCGTAGAGGGGGCGCTTGATACGCAGTATTTT
15,TRBJ2-3,TRBV3-1,NA,TRBD2,CASRTAGGPADTQYF,TGTGCCAGCCGAACGGCGGGGGGGCCTGCAGATACGCAGTATTTT
14,TRBJ2-1,TRBV25-1,few,TRBD1,CASAPGQEYNEQFF,TGTGCCAGCGCACCGGGACAGGAATACAATGAGCAGTTCTTC
15,TRBJ2-3,TRBV7-3,few,TRBD2,CASSLSGSRTDTQYF,TGTGCCAGCAGCTTAAGCGGGAGTCGCACAGATACGCAGTATTTT
16,TRBJ2-7,TRBV4-1,NA,TRBD1,CASSHHTDRGVIEQYF,TGCGCCAGCAGCCATCACACGGACAGGGGAGTTATCGAGCAGTACTTC
16,TRBJ2-7,TRBV27,few,NA,CASSSPQAGHYYEQYF,TGTGCCAGCAGTTCTCCTCAGGCGGGACACTACTACGAGCAGTACTTC
14,TRBJ2-1,TRBV18,NA,NA,CASSRVGSYNEQFF,TGTGCCAGCTCACGAGTAGGGTCCTACAATGAGCAGTTCTTC
16,TRBJ2-7,TRBV6-1,NA,TRBD1,CASSEIRTGTTYEQYF,TGTGCCAGCAGTGAAATTCGGACAGGGACCACCTACGAGCAGTACTTC
16,TRBJ2-5,TRBV7-9,NA,NA,CASSSSGLRTQETQYF,TGTGCCAGCAGCTCCTCTGGACTCCGGACCCAAGAGACCCAGTACTTC
14,TRBJ2-3,TRBV30,NA,NA,CAWTREPSTDTQYF,TGTGCGTGGACCAGGGAACCTAGCACAGATACGCAGTATTTT
13,TRBJ1-5,TRBV20-1,few,NA,CSATDSRFWPQHF,TGCAGTGCCACAGACTCACGATTTTGGCCCCAGCATTTT
11,TRBJ2-1,TRBV7-9,NA,NA,CASSLEEEQFF,TGTGCCAGCAGCTTAGAAGAGGAGCAGTTCTTC